This TCR beta chain emerged from a study of shared clonotypes between healthy human individuals. Study-wide findings and caveats: Investigators expected sequencing depth to affect clonotype sharing among donors. Some naive CD4 clonotypes, 4.5% to 5.5%, turned up in common across several donors.

Method: immunoSEQ multiplex PCR; TCRdb's copy keeps in-frame clones and lacks some. Of fewer than 1.6 million clones listed, 98% to 99% are singletons. V was pared by 5 bases and J by 5 bases, with 5 bases of the junction left unmatched. Germline V CDR1 and CDR2: LNHDA, SQIVND (reference sequence). The CDR3 has 15 residues. Comment on this clone: The antigen is not known.

The sample was naive CD4+ T cells sorted from blood. Subset of the sample: CD45RA+ positively selected. This chain links TRBV19 with TRBJ2-1; 11 bases match TRBD1. The sequence derives from a man aged 25-40 years in good health. The CDR3 loop reads CASSLGTGGNNEQFF. CDR3 coding DNA: TGTGCCAGTAGTCTCGGGACAGGGGGAAACAATGAGCAGTTCTTC.